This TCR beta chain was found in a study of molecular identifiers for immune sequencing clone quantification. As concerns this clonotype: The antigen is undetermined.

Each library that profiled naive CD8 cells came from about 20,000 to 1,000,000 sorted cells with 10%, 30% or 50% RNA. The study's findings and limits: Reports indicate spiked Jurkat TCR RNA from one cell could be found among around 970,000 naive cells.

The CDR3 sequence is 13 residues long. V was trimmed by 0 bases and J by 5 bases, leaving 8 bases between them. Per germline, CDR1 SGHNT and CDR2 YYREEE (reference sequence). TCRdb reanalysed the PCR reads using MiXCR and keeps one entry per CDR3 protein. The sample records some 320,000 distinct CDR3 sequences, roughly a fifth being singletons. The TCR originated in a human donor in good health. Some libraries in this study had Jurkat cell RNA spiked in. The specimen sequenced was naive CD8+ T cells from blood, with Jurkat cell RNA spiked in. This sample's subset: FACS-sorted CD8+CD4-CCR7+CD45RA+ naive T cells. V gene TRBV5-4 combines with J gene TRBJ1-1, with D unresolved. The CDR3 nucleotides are TGTGCCAGCAGCTTGGAAGCAGAGACTGAAGCTTTCTTT. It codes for CASSLEAETEAFF.